Listed below are T cell receptor beta chains from one sample, sequenced in a study of T cell changes during pregnancy in multiple sclerosis. Assay: immunoSEQ multiplex PCR; the TCRdb copy retains only in-frame clones and omits some. The data show approximately 66,000 clones, 90% to 95% seen once. This specimen consisted of CD8+ T cells from peripheral blood mononuclear cells, obtained before pregnancy. These receptors came from a female donor with multiple sclerosis, enrolled in a pregnancy study. CDR3s include the opening cysteine and the closing phenylalanine or tryptophan. Each record gives: clone size, D gene, V gene, J gene, CDR3 protein, CDR3 DNA. A D gene is named only where the DNA matches it firmly. Clone size is stated in some rows and not others, as once, few, many or a class when expanded.

>.|.|TRBV27|TRBJ2-1
CASSLAEYNEQFF
TGTGCCAGCAGTCTAGCAGAATACAATGAGCAGTTCTTC
>.|.|TRBV9|TRBJ2-2
CASSVATGELFF
TGTGCCAGCAGCGTAGCGACCGGGGAGCTGTTTTTT
>.|.|TRBV27|TRBJ2-7
CASSFAGVSNYEQYF
TGTGCCAGCAGTTTCGCCGGGGTCAGCAACTACGAGCAGTACTTC
>.|TRBD1|TRBV4-1|TRBJ2-2
CASSHRGRAGELFF
TGCGCCAGCAGCCACAGGGGGCGAGCCGGGGAGCTGTTTTTT
>once|.|TRBV6-5|TRBJ1-1
CASSYSSDSNTEAFF
TGTGCCAGCAGTTACTCGAGTGACTCGAACACTGAAGCTTTCTTT
>few|TRBD1|TRBV10-1|TRBJ1-2
CASSQLTGRCGYTF
TGCGCCAGCAGCCAGCTGACAGGGAGGTGTGGCTACACCTTC
>.|TRBD2|TRBV6-1|TRBJ2-4
CASSAGLVLNIQYF
TGTGCCAGCAGCGCGGGACTAGTTTTAAACATTCAGTACTTC
>.|.|TRBV7-9|TRBJ1-2
CASSLGPPSGGYTF
TGTGCCAGCAGCTTAGGTCCGCCCAGCGGGGGCTACACCTTC
>once|TRBD2|TRBV5-5|TRBJ2-7
CASSSPPTSGYEQYF
TGTGCCAGCAGCTCGCCTCCCACTAGCGGGTACGAGCAGTACTTC
>.|.|TRBV6-6|TRBJ2-5
CASSYSRETQYF
TGTGCCAGCAGTTACTCGAGGGAGACCCAGTACTTC
>once|.|TRBV10-3|TRBJ2-7
CAIKPGAGYEQYF
TGTGCCATCAAGCCAGGGGCCGGGTACGAGCAGTACTTC
>once|TRBD2|TRBV5-6|TRBJ2-3
CASSFLSSGARDTQYF
TGTGCCAGCAGCTTCCTCTCGAGCGGGGCGAGAGATACGCAGTATTTT
>.|.|TRBV5-6|TRBJ1-1
CASIPGGGNTEAFF
TGTGCCAGCATCCCTGGAGGAGGTAACACTGAAGCTTTCTTT
>.|TRBD2|TRBV27|TRBJ2-1
CASSSSGTYNEQFF
TGTGCCAGCAGTTCAAGCGGGACGTACAATGAGCAGTTCTTC
>.|.|TRBV25-1|TRBJ2-3
CASSEYFQLDTDTQYF
TGTGCCAGCAGTGAATATTTTCAACTAGACACAGATACGCAGTATTTT
>.|.|TRBV19|TRBJ2-6
CASNRVGANVLTF
TGTGCCAGTAATCGGGTTGGGGCCAACGTCCTGACTTTC
>.|TRBD1|TRBV19|TRBJ1-1
CASNIGTGTFAEAFF
TGTGCCAGTAATATAGGGACAGGGACTTTCGCTGAAGCTTTCTTT
>once|.|TRBV1|TRBJ1-2
CTSSRVGAGYGYTF
TGCACCAGCAGCCGAGTAGGGGCCGGCTATGGCTACACCTTC
>.|TRBD2|TRBV6-1|TRBJ2-1
CASTGGGEHNEQFF
TGTGCCAGCACCGGCGGGGGGGAACACAATGAGCAGTTCTTC
>.|TRBD1|TRBV13|TRBJ2-1
CASSLDRDGDEQFF
TGTGCCAGCAGCCTAGACAGGGACGGAGATGAGCAGTTCTTC
>.|.|TRBV29-1|TRBJ2-1
CSVEGPVPYHEQFF
TGCAGCGTTGAAGGGCCCGTTCCATATCATGAGCAGTTCTTC
>once|TRBD1|TRBV5-5|TRBJ1-2
CASSSAPTGDGYTF
TGTGCCAGCAGCTCAGCCCCCACAGGGGACGGCTACACCTTC
>once|.|TRBV15|TRBJ2-2
CATSRDIELTGELFF
TGTGCCACCAGCAGAGATATCGAGCTCACCGGGGAGCTGTTTTTT
>.|.|TRBV2|TRBJ1-1
CATLSPGRTEAFF
TGTGCCACCCTATCCCCAGGGAGGACTGAAGCTTTCTTT
>.|.|TRBV5-6|TRBJ2-7
CASSAWDTEQYF
TGTGCCAGCAGCGCATGGGACACCGAGCAGTACTTC
>.|.|TRBV19|TRBJ2-7
CASSTGVRGEPFEQYF
TGTGCCAGTAGTACCGGAGTCAGGGGGGAACCTTTCGAGCAGTACTTC
>.|TRBD2|TRBV6-5|TRBJ2-3
CASSYGTSGPTDTQYF
TGTGCCAGCAGTTACGGGACTAGCGGACCCACAGATACGCAGTATTTT
>.|.|TRBV30|TRBJ2-7
CAWSPQSWHEQYF
TGTGCCTGGAGCCCCCAGTCCTGGCACGAGCAGTACTTC
>.|.|TRBV15|TRBJ1-1
CATSLRQARNTEAFF
TGTGCCACCAGCTTACGACAGGCTCGGAACACTGAAGCTTTCTTT
>.|.|TRBV6-6|TRBJ2-1
CASSSGVYNEQFF
TGTGCCAGCAGTTCGGGGGTTTACAATGAGCAGTTCTTC
>.|TRBD1|TRBV7-2|TRBJ2-1
CASSPTGGPYNEQFF
TGTGCCAGCAGCCCAACAGGGGGCCCCTACAATGAGCAGTTCTTC
>.|.|TRBV10-1|TRBJ1-5
CASSESRGRQSSQGYWPQHF
TGCGCCAGCAGTGAGTCGCGGGGTCGGCAGTCGAGCCAGGGTTATTGGCCCCAGCATTTT
>.|.|TRBV6-1|TRBJ1-3
CASSDRLSSGNTIYF
TGTGCCAGCAGTGATCGGTTAAGCTCTGGAAACACCATATATTTT
>.|TRBD1|TRBV7-9|TRBJ1-2
CASSNGQGYGYTF
TGTGCCAGCAGCAACGGACAGGGTTATGGCTACACCTTC
>.|TRBD1|TRBV5-1|TRBJ1-4
CASSIGQATNEKLFF
TGCGCCAGCAGCATAGGACAGGCAACTAATGAAAAACTGTTTTTT
>medium-sized|.|TRBV4-2|TRBJ1-6
CASSQGLEGYNSPLHF
TGTGCCAGCAGCCAAGGGTTGGAGGGGTATAATTCACCCCTCCACTTT
>.|.|TRBV7-5|TRBJ2-3
CARSPVRRGGVNTQYF
TGTGCCAGAAGTCCCGTTAGGCGGGGGGGCGTGAATACGCAGTATTTT
>.|.|TRBV27|TRBJ1-6
CASSLSIEGQGFYNSPLHF
TGTGCCAGCAGTTTATCGATCGAGGGGCAGGGGTTCTATAATTCACCCCTCCACTTT
>.|.|TRBV7-2|TRBJ1-2
CASSLDLMGTWGYTF
TGTGCCAGCAGCTTAGATTTGATGGGGACATGGGGCTACACCTTC
>.|.|TRBV6-1|TRBJ2-7
CASREGYEQYF
TGTGCCAGCCGAGAGGGCTACGAGCAGTACTTC
>.|.|TRBV19|TRBJ1-1
CASSASSGNTEAFF
TGTGCCAGTAGTGCCTCTTCAGGGAACACTGAAGCTTTCTTT
>.|.|TRBV6-1|TRBJ1-1
CASSEVYPEAFF
TGTGCCAGCAGTGAAGTCTATCCTGAAGCTTTCTTT
>.|TRBD2|TRBV6-1|TRBJ2-1
CASSELSSGYNEQFF
TGTGCCAGCAGTGAGTTGTCTAGCGGGTACAATGAGCAGTTCTTC
>.|.|TRBV19|TRBJ2-4
CASSILPSAPRAKNIQYF
TGTGCCAGTAGTATTCTTCCCTCTGCCCCGCGAGCCAAAAACATTCAGTACTTC
>.|TRBD1|TRBV6-5|TRBJ1-5
CASSYWTGSGQPQHF
TGTGCCAGCAGTTACTGGACAGGGTCGGGTCAGCCCCAGCATTTT
>.|TRBD1|TRBV7-3|TRBJ1-3
CASSPIWDSARWDTIYF
TGTGCCAGCAGCCCGATCTGGGACAGCGCACGCTGGGACACCATATATTTT
>.|TRBD1|TRBV9|TRBJ1-2
CASSVGQGSNYGYTF
TGTGCCAGCAGCGTAGGACAGGGTAGTAACTATGGCTACACCTTC
>.|.|TRBV7-6|TRBJ1-2
CASSSVVAPGHGYTF
TGTGCCAGCAGCTCCGTAGTCGCCCCGGGTCATGGCTACACCTTC
>.|.|TRBV5-1|TRBJ2-5
CASSSRTTTQETQYF
TGCGCCAGCAGCTCCAGGACAACTACCCAAGAGACCCAGTACTTC
>once|.|TRBV27|TRBJ1-2
CASSLNPYNYGYTF
TGTGCCAGCAGTCTTAATCCTTATAACTATGGCTACACCTTC
>.|.|TRBV19|TRBJ1-2
CASTHRATNYGYTF
TGTGCCAGCACTCACAGGGCCACCAACTATGGCTACACCTTC
>.|.|TRBV7-9|TRBJ2-7
CASSPYEQYF
TGTGCCAGCAGCCCATACGAGCAGTACTTC
>.|.|TRBV13|TRBJ2-7
CASSFTGDPRNHEQYF
TGTGCCAGCAGCTTCACGGGAGACCCGCGGAACCACGAGCAGTACTTC
>.|.|TRBV28|TRBJ2-7
CASTSAEEGTRYEQYF
TGTGCCAGCACCTCGGCCGAAGAGGGAACACGCTACGAGCAGTACTTC